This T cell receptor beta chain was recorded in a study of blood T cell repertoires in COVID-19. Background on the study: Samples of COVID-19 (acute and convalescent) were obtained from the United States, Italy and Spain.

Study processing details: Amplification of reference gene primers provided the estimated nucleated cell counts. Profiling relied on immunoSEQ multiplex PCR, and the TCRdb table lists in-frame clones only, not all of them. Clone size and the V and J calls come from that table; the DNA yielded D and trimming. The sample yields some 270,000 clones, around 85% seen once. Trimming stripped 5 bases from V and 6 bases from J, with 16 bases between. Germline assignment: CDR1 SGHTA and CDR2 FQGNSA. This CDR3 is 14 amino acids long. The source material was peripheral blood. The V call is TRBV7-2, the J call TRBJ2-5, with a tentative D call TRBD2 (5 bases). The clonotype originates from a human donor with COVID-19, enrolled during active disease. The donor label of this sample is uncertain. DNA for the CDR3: TGTGCCAGCAGCCGCCGGGATTCCGGGCAGACCCAGTACTTC. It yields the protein CASSRRDSGQTQYF.